This T cell receptor beta chain emerged from a study of human T cells and chemical hapten exposure. Study conclusions and caveats: Among expanded TCRs, significantly more large CDR3 similarity clusters formed than among controls.

Germline V gene lookup returns CDR1 KGHSH and CDR2 LQKENI. Trimming took off 6 bases at V and 2 bases at J, with 13 bases between the two ends. The CDR3 spans 14 residues. TCRdb redid the calling of the RACE reads with MiXCR, one entry per CDR3 protein. The sample lists under 400,000 distinct CDR3 sequences; 4% to 6% were seen once. This clonotype turned up a few times. No antigen is known for it. Time point here: pre-sensitization, week 0. Documented treatment: therapeutic diphenylcyclopropenone sensitization with weekly scalp DPC. The starting material was whole blood, obtained in connection with sensitization to the hapten diphenylcyclopropenone (DPC). This receptor was taken from a woman in her 50s with alopecia areata. Some clones in this sample may be carry-over from other donors' samples. The rearrangement uses TRBV18 and TRBJ1-2, with D possibly TRBD1 on 5 matching bases. The CDR3 DNA sequence: TGTGCCAGCTCCCGGGAACAGGCGAACTATGGCTACACCTTC. Protein product: CASSREQANYGYTF.